These T cell receptor beta chains were read from a single sample in a study of OX40 agonist ivuxolimab in advanced cancers. Sequenced by immunoSEQ multiplex PCR; TCRdb stores in-frame clones only, minus some. The table lists about 100,000 clones, 91% of them singletons. Sequenced here: CD4+ or CD8+ T cells sorted from blood, sampled in a trial of the OX40 agonist ivuxolimab. The receptors were sampled from an adult with an advanced solid tumor such as melanoma, head and neck, liver or kidney cancer. Each CDR3 is given with its conserved first and last residue. The D gene is left open where the match is weak. Rows may omit the clone size; those that give it use once, few, many or a size class.

TRBV27,TRBD1,TRBJ2-1,-,CASSSKGARMLDEQFF,TGTGCCAGCAGTTCCAAGGGGGCCAGAATGCTAGATGAGCAGTTCTTC
TRBV6-6,-,TRBJ2-6,once,CASSYLGWANVLTF,TGTGCCAGCAGTTACTTGGGCTGGGCCAACGTCCTGACTTTC
TRBV4-1,TRBD1,TRBJ1-1,-,CASSHVDRGKAFF,TGCGCCAGCAGCCACGTTGACAGGGGTAAAGCTTTCTTT
TRBV20-1,-,TRBJ2-1,-,CGGRNNEQFF,TGCGGAGGGCGTAACAATGAGCAGTTCTTC
TRBV29-1,-,TRBJ1-3,-,CSVEFGNTIYF,TGCAGCGTTGAGTTTGGAAACACCATATATTTT
TRBV5-1,-,TRBJ2-5,once,CASSLRGETQYF,TGCGCCAGCAGCTTGAGAGGTGAGACCCAGTACTTC
TRBV7-2,-,TRBJ2-3,-,CASSPRRNGGTDTQYF,TGTGCCAGCAGCCCCAGGAGAAATGGGGGCACAGATACGCAGTATTTT
TRBV12-5,TRBD1,TRBJ2-7,once,CASGLGQGREQYF,TGTGCTAGTGGCCTGGGACAGGGGCGTGAGCAGTACTTC
TRBV18,-,TRBJ1-4,-,CASSTGQPPEKLFF,TGTGCCAGCTCCACGGGGCAGCCGCCCGAAAAACTGTTTTTT
TRBV5-6,-,TRBJ2-2,-,CASSLSVDGLGGELFF,TGTGCCAGCAGCTTGTCGGTCGACGGACTTGGCGGGGAGCTGTTTTTT
TRBV28,TRBD2,TRBJ2-7,-,CASGISGKIYEQYF,TGTGCCAGCGGAATTAGCGGGAAGATCTACGAGCAGTACTTC
TRBV28,-,TRBJ1-1,once,CASSLNWSEAFF,TGTGCCAGCAGTTTAAACTGGTCTGAAGCTTTCTTT
TRBV6-1,TRBD1,TRBJ2-7,-,CASIWDRPYEQYF,TGTGCCAGCATCTGGGACAGGCCCTACGAGCAGTACTTC
TRBV6-1,-,TRBJ1-5,-,CASSEFSRGNQPQHF,TGTGCCAGCAGTGAATTCTCTCGAGGGAATCAGCCCCAGCATTTT
TRBV18,-,TRBJ2-7,-,CASSPLQVGGLYEQYF,TGTGCCAGCTCACCACTTCAGGTTGGAGGACTCTACGAGCAGTACTTC
TRBV28,TRBD2,TRBJ2-2,-,CASSLGLASTGELFF,TGTGCCAGCAGTCTGGGACTAGCCTCCACCGGGGAGCTGTTTTTT